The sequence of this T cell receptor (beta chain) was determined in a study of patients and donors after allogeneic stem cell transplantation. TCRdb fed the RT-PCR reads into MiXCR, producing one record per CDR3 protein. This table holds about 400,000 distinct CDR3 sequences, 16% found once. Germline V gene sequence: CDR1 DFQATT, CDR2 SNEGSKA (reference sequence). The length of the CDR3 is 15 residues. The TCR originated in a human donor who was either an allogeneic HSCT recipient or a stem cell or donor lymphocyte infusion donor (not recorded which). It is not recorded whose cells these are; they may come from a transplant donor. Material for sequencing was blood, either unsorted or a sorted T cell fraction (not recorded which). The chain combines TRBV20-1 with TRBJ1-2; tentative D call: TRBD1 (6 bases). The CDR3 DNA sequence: TGCAGAACCCTTGGCCCGGACTCGGGGGCCTATGGCTACACCTTC. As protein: CRTLGPDSGAYGYTF.